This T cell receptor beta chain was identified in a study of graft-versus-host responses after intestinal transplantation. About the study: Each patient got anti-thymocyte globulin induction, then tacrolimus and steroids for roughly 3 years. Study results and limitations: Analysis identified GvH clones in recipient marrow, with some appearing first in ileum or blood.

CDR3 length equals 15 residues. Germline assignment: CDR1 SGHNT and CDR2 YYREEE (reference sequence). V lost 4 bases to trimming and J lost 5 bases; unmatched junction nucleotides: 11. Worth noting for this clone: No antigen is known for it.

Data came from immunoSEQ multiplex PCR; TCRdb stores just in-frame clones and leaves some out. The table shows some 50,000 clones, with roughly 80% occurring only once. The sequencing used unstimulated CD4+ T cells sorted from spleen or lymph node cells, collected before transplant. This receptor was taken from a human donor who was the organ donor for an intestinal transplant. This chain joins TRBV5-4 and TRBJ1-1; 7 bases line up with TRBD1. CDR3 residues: CASSPQGEGLTEAFF. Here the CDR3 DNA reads TGTGCCAGCAGCCCGCAGGGGGAGGGGTTAACTGAAGCTTTCTTT.